Detailed here is one T cell receptor beta chain. Its specificity is unknown. Despite likely unrecorded immune exposures, the donors were nominally healthy at the time of sampling. This sample was included in a study of cytomegalovirus exposure and HLA in healthy donors. Turning to the study itself: Counted in an early data release were about 85 million unique TCRs from HLA-typed donors. Study-wide results and limits: TCR beta sequences numbering around 15,000 were associated with HLA alleles at 0.05 false discovery rate in a later analysis. Sequence variants that were highly shared formed a cluster that was likely a sequencing artifact.

13 Jbeta primers and 60 Vbeta primers were used for the PCR. Produced via immunoSEQ multiplex PCR; TCRdb's table is partial and in-frame only. Altogether under 90,000 clones are present, about 80% being singletons, with the ten largest covering roughly 7.2%. V shed 9 bases and J shed 6 bases, with 11 bases lying between them. This CDR3 contains 12 residues. Germline CDR1 reads ENHRY; CDR2 reads SYGVKD. This rearrangement joins TRBV10-3 to TRBJ2-2, with D tentatively TRBD2 (6 bases). This clonotype was sampled from a woman in her 40s in good health and CMV-seronegative. Input material: PBMCs. The CDR3 DNA sequence: TGTGCCATGGAGGGGACTCCCGGGGAGCTGTTTTTT. It is translated as CAMEGTPGELFF.